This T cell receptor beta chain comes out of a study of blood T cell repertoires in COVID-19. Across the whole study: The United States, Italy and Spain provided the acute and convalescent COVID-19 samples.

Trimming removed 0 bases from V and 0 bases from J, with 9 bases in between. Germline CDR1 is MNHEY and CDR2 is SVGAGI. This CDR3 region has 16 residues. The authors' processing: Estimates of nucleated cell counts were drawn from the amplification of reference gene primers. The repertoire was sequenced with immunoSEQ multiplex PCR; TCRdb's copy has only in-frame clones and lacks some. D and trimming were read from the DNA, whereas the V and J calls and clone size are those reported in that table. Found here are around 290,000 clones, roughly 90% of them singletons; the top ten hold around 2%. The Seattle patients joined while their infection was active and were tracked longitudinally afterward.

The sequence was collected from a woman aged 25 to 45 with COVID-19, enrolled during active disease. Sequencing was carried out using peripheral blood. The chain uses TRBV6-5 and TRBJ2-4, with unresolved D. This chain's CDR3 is CASSYSSSIAKNIQYF. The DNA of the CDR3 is TGTGCCAGCAGTTACTCGAGTTCCATAGCCAAAAACATTCAGTACTTC.